Listed here are 5 T cell receptor beta chains from one sample, sequenced in a study of control samples from healthy donors and cancer patients. Sequencing used immunoSEQ multiplex PCR; TCRdb keeps in-frame clones, though not all of them. The sample lists just under 2,000 clones, over 65% seen once, with 8% to 13% in the top ten. Material: formalin-fixed, paraffin-embedded tissue. Receptor source: a female donor with lung cancer.

By share, this clone ranks as large. In DNA form, the CDR3 reads TGTGCCAGTAGTATCTCGCCAGGCTTGACTGAAGCTTTCTTT. Amino acids: CASSISPGLTEAFF. The J gene is TRBJ1-1, the V gene TRBV19, with D uncertain. V was cut by 3 bases and J by 5 bases, with 13 bases left in between. The germline V gene encodes CDR1 LNHDA and CDR2 SQIVND (reference sequence). The CDR3 sequence is 14 residues long. Looking up the rest from reference TRBV19 and TRBJ1-1 gives the full variable domain: DGGITQSPKYLFRKEGQNVTLSCEQNLNHDAMYWYRQDPGQGLRLIYYSQIVNDFQKGDIAEGYSVSREKKESFPLTVTSAQKNPTAFYLCASSISPGLTEAFFGQGTRLTVV.

The chain links TRBV6-6 to TRBJ1-1, with no clear D. The CDR3 sequence is 11 residues long. The V gene lost 7 bases and the J gene lost 6 bases, with 9 bases spanning the gap. CDR1 and CDR2 (germline): MNHNY, SVGAGI (reference sequence). CDR3 amino acids: CASNLLPEAFF. The CDR3 DNA follows: TGTGCCAGCAATCTTTTGCCTGAAGCTTTCTTT.

The rearrangement uses TRBV6-4 and TRBJ2-1, with TRBD1 matching over 7 bases. Germline assignment: CDR1 MRHNA and CDR2 SNTAGT. Trimming cost V 6 bases and J 10 bases; bases outside gene matches: 9. This CDR3 has 13 amino acids. The CDR3 loop is CASSEGASGEQFF. The CDR3 DNA reads as TGTGCCAGCAGCGAGGGGGCTTCGGGGGAGCAGTTCTTC.

This sequence joins TRBV11-2 and TRBJ2-5, with 13 bases that match TRBD2. Germline CDR1 and CDR2: SGHAT and FQNNGV. V lost 4 bases, J lost 5 bases, and 4 bases stayed unmatched. The CDR3 extends over 15 amino acids. The CDR3 nucleotides read TGTGCCAGCAGCTCGACTAGCGGGAGGTGGGAGACCCAGTACTTC. Residues: CASSSTSGRWETQYF.

V is TRBV7-2 and J is TRBJ2-5; D remains unclear. The CDR3 is 16 residues long. CDR1 and CDR2 (germline): SGHTA, FQGNSA. Trimming removed 1 base from V and 5 bases from J, with 17 bases in between. The CDR3 DNA reads TGTGCCAGCAGCTTAGGTCCAACGGAAGCCTCGGAGACCCAGTACTTC. Amino acids: CASSLGPTEASETQYF.